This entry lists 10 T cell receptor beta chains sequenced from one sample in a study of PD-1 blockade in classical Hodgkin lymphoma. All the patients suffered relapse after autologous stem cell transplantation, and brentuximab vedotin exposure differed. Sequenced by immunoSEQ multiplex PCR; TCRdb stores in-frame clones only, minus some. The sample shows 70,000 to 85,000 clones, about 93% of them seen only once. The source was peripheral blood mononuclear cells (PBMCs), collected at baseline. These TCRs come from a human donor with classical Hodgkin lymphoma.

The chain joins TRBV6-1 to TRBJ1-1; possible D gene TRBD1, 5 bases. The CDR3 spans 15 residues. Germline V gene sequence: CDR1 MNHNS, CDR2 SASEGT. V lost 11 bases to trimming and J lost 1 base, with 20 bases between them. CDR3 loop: CASPGPSDGNTEAFF. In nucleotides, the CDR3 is TGTGCCTCCCCAGGGCCCTCCGATGGGAACACTGAAGCTTTCTTT.

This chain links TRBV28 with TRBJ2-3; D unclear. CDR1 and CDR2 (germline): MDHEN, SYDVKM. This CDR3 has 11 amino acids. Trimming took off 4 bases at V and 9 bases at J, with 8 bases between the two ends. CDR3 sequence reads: CASSSPETQYF. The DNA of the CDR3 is TGTGCCAGCAGTTCCCCGGAGACGCAGTATTTT.

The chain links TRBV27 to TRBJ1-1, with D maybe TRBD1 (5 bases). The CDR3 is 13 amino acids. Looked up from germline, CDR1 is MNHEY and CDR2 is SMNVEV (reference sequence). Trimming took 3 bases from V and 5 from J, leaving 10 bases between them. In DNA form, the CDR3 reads TGTGCCAGCAGTTTGGGGCTTACAACTGAAGCTTTCTTT. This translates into CASSLGLTTEAFF.

The chain's CDR3 is CASSQFRGWVNTGELFF. The CDR3 coding sequence is TGCGCCAGCAGCCAGTTCAGGGGTTGGGTCAACACCGGGGAGCTGTTTTTT. J is TRBJ2-2 and V is TRBV4-1; tentative D call: TRBD1 (6 bases). The CDR3 loop spans 17 amino acids. Looked up from germline, CDR1 is MGHRA and CDR2 is YSYEKL. V was clipped by 3 bases and J by 2 bases, with 16 bases between them.

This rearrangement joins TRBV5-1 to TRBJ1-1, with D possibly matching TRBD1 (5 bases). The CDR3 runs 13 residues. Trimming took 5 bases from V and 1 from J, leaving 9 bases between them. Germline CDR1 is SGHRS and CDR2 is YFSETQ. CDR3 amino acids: CASRGGSNTEAFF. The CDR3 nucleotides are TGCGCCAGCAGGGGGGGTTCGAACACTGAAGCTTTCTTT.

CDR3 amino acids: CASSPHGGAHTEAFF. The DNA for the CDR3 is TGTGCCAGCAGTCCTCACGGGGGGGCTCACACTGAAGCTTTCTTT. The chain combines TRBV28 with TRBJ1-1; D perhaps matches TRBD1 (6 bases). Trimming removed 5 bases from V and 3 bases from J, with 16 bases in between. The CDR3 covers 15 residues. Germline values: CDR1 MDHEN, CDR2 SYDVKM.

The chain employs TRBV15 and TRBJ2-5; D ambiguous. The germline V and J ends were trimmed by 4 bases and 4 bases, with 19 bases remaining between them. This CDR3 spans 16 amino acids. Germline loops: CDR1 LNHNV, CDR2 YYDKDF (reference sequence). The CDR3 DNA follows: TGTGCCACCAGCACCAGTGTGCTTCGCGATTCAGAGACCCAGTACTTC. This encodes CATSTSVLRDSETQYF.

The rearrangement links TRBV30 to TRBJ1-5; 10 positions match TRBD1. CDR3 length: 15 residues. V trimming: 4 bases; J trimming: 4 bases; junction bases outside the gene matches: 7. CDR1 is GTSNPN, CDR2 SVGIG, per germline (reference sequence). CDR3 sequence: CAWTTGQGGNQPQHF. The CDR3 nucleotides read TGTGCCTGGACGACCGGACAGGGGGGAAATCAGCCCCAGCATTTT.

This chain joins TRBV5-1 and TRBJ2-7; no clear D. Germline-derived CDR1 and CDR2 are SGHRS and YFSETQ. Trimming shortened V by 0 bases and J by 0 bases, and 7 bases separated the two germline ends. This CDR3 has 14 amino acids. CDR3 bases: TGCGCCAGCAGCTTGGTACACAACTCCTACGAGCAGTACTTC. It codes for CASSLVHNSYEQYF.

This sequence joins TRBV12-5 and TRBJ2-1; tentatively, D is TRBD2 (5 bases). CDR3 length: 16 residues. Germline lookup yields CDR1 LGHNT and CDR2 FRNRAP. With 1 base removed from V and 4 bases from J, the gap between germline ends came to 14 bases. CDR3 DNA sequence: TGTGCTAGTGGTTTGGCCCCGGCAGCGGATTACAATGAGCAGTTCTTC. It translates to CASGLAPAADYNEQFF.